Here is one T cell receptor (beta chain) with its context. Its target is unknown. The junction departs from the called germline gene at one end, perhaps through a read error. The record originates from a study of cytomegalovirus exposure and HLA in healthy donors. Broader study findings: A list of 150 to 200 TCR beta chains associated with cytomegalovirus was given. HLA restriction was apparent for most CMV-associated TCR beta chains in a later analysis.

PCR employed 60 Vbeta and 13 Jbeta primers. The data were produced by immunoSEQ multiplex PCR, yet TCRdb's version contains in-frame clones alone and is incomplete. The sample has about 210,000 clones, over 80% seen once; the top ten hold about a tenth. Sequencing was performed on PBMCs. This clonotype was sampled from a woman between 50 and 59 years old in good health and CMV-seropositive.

CDR3 amino acids: CANSRQSNNSPLHF. CDR3 coding DNA: TGTGCCAACAGTCGACAGTCAAATAATTCACCCCTCCACTTT. This sequence joins TRBV28 and TRBJ1-6, with D possibly matching TRBD1 (5 bases). This CDR3 region has 14 residues. Germline V gene sequence: CDR1 MDHEN, CDR2 SYDVKM.